This T cell receptor beta chain was found in a study of blood T cell repertoires in COVID-19. Turning to the study itself: From T cells, B-cell-depleted T cells, or PBMCs came the material, which was cDNA or gDNA.

Sequencing was performed with immunoSEQ multiplex PCR; in TCRdb, only in-frame clones are kept and a portion is missing. The table records more than 150,000 clones, approximately 86% of them present only once. Turning to this clone: Additional DNA sequences in this sample encode the identical CDR3.

The CDR3 length is 13 residues. V was pared by 0 bases and J by 2 bases, with 5 bases between. Germline V lookup: CDR1 LGHNA, CDR2 YSLEER. Material: peripheral blood. V is TRBV4-3 and J is TRBJ2-7, with no clear D. The sequence came from a man in his sixties with COVID-19, enrolled during active disease. The CDR3 DNA reads TGCGCCAGCAGCCAAGATCGGGCCTACGAGCAGTACTTC. It codes for CASSQDRAYEQYF.